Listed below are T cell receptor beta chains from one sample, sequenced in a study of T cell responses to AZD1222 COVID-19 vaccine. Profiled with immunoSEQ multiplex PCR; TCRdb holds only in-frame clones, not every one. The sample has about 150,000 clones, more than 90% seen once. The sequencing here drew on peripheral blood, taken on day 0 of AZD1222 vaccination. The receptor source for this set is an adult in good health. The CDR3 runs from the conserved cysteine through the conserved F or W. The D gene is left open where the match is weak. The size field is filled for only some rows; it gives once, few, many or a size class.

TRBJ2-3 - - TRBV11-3 TGTGCCAGCAGCTTAGGGATGGGAGCTAGCACAGATACGCAGTATTTT CASSLGMGASTDTQYF
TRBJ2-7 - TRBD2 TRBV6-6 TGTGCCAGCAGCCACCGGGAGGGAACGGACGAGCAGTACTTC CASSHREGTDEQYF
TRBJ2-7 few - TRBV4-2 TGTGCCAGCAGCCTAGTGGGGGGACAGTCCTACGAGCAGTACTTC CASSLVGGQSYEQYF
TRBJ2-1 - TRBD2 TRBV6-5 TGTGCCAGCAGCCGGACTAGCGGGGGATACAATGAGCAGTTCTTC CASSRTSGGYNEQFF
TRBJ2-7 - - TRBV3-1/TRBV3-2 TGTGCCAGCAGCCACACCTCCTACGAGCAGTACTTC CASSHTSYEQYF
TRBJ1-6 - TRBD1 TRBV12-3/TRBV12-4 TGTGCCAGCAGTTCAGGGGGCGTTTCACCCCTCCACTTT CASSSGGVSPLHF
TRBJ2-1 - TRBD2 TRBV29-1 TGCAGCGGCCTGACTAGCGGGTACAATGAGCAGTTCTTC CSGLTSGYNEQFF
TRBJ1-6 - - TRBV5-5 TGTGCCAGCAGCCTACAGGCTTCACCCCTCCACTTT CASSLQASPLHF
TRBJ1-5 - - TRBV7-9 TGTGCCAGCAGCTTAGAAGGATATAGCAATCAGCCCCAGCATTTT CASSLEGYSNQPQHF
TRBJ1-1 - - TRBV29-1 TGCAGCGTCGTACCGCGGCAGGGGACTGAAGCTTTCTTT CSVVPRQGTEAFF
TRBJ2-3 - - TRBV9 TGTGCCAGCAGCGTTCTAGCAACGAATACGCAGTATTTT CASSVLATNTQYF
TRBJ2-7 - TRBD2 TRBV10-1 TGCGCCAGCAGTGAGTCGAGCGGGGGGTCTCCCTACGAGCAGTACTTC CASSESSGGSPYEQYF
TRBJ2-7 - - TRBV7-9 TGTGCCAGCAGCTTTCGATCTGGGCCTATCGAGCAGTACTTC CASSFRSGPIEQYF
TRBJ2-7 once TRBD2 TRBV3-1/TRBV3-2 TGTGCCAGCAGCGCCACTAGCGGGGGGGCAGACGAGCAGTACTTC CASSATSGGADEQYF
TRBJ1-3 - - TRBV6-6 TGTGCCAGCAGTTACGGCGGGTACCCCCGTAGGACCATATATTTT CASSYGGYPRRTIYF
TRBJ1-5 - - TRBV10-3 TGTGCCATCAGTGACACTGACACAATACCTAGCAATCAGCCCCAGCATTTT CAISDTDTIPSNQPQHF
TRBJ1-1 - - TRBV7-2 TGTGCCAGCAGCCCAACGGGAATCGAAGCTTTCTTT CASSPTGIEAFF
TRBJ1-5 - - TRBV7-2 TGTGCCAGCAGCTTAGAGCAGGGACCTAACTTCGGCAATCAGCCCCAGCATTTT CASSLEQGPNFGNQPQHF
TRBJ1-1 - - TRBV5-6 TGTGCCAGCAGCTTGATCCGGGGGCCCCTTATGAACACTGAAGCTTTCTTT CASSLIRGPLMNTEAFF
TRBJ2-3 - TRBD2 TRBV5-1 TGCGCCAGCAGCTTGAGACCAGCGGGGGGTACAGATACGCAGTATTTT CASSLRPAGGTDTQYF
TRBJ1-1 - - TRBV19 TGTGCCAGTAGTATCCCGACGGTGAACACTGAAGCTTTCTTT CASSIPTVNTEAFF
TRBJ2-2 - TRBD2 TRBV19 TGTGCCAGTAGTAAAGGGTTAGCGGGTAGGCACGGGGAGCTGTTTTTT CASSKGLAGRHGELFF
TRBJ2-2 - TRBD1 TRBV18 TGTGCCAGCTCACCCGGACAGGGATCGAACACCGGGGAGCTGTTTTTT CASSPGQGSNTGELFF
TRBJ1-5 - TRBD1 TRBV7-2 TGTGCCAGCAGCAACGACAGGGGAGGGTTGAGCAATCAGCCCCAGCATTTT CASSNDRGGLSNQPQHF
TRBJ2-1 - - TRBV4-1 TGCGCCAGCAGCCAAGGACGACGGGGCTCCTACAATGAGCAGTTCTTC CASSQGRRGSYNEQFF
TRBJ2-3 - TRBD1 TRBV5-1 TGCGCCAGCAGGAGAGGACAGGGTAGGGGCACAGATACGCAGTATTTT CASRRGQGRGTDTQYF
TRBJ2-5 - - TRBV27 TGTGCCAGCAGTTCGTACACGGCGACGACCCAGTACTTC CASSSYTATTQYF